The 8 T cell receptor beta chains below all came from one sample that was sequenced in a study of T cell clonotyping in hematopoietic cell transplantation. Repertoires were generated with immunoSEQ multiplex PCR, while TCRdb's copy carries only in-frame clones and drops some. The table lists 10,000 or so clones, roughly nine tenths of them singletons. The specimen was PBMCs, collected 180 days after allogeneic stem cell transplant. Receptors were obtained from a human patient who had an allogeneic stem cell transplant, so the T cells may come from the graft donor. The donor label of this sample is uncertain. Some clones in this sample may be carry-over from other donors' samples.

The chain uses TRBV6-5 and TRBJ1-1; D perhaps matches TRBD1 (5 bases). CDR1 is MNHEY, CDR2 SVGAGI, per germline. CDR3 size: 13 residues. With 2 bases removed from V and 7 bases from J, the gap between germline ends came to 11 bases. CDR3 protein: CASSYPGTLEAFF. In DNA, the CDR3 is TGTGCCAGCAGTTACCCAGGGACCCTTGAAGCTTTCTTT.

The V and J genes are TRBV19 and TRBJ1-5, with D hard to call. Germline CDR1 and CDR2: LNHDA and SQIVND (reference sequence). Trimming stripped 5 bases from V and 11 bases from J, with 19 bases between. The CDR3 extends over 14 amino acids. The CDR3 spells CASSPALLEGTQHF. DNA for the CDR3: TGTGCCAGTAGTCCCGCCCTTTTGGAGGGAACCCAGCATTTT. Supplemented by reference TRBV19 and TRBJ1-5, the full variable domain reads DGGITQSPKYLFRKEGQNVTLSCEQNLNHDAMYWYRQDPGQGLRLIYYSQIVNDFQKGDIAEGYSVSREKKESFPLTVTSAQKNPTAFYLCASSPALLEGTQHFGDGTRLSIL.

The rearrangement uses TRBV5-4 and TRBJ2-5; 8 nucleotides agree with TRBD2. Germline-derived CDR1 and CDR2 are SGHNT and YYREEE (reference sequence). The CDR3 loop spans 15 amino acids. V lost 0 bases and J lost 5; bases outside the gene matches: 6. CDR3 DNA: TGTGCCAGCAGCTTGGGATCGGGGGGGCCTGAGACCCAGTACTTC. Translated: CASSLGSGGPETQYF.

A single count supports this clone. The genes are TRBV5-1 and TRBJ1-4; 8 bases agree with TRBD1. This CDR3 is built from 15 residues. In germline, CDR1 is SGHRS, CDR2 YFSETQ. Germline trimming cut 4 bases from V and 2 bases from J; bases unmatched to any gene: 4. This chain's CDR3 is CASSRQGPTNEKLFF. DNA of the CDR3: TGCGCCAGCAGCCGACAGGGGCCTACTAATGAAAAACTGTTTTTT.

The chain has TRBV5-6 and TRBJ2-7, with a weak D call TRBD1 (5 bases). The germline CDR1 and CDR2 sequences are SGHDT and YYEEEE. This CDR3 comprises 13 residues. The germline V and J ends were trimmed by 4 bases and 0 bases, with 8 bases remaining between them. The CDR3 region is CASSPQGSYEQYF. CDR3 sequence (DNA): TGTGCCAGCAGCCCCCAGGGCTCCTACGAGCAGTACTTC.

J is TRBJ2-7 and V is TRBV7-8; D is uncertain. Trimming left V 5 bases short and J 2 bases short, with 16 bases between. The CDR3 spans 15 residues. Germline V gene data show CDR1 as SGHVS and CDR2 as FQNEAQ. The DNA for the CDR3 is TGTGCCAGCAGCCCTTCGTTTGGAGCGACCTACGAGCAGTACTTC. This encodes CASSPSFGATYEQYF.

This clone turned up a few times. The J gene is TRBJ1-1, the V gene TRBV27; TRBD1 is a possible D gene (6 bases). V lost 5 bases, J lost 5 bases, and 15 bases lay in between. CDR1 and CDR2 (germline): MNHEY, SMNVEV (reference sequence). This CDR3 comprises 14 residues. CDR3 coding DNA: TGTGCCAGCAGTGCGTACGCGGGGGCGACTGAAGCTTTCTTT. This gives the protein CASSAYAGATEAFF.

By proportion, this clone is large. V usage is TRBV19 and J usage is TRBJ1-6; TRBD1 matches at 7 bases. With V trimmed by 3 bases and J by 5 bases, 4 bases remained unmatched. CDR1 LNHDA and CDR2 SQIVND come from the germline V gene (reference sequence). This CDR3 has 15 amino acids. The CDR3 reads CASSIRDSDNSPLHF. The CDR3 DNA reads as TGTGCCAGTAGTATCCGGGACAGTGATAATTCACCCCTCCACTTT. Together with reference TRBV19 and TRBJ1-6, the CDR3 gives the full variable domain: DGGITQSPKYLFRKEGQNVTLSCEQNLNHDAMYWYRQDPGQGLRLIYYSQIVNDFQKGDIAEGYSVSREKKESFPLTVTSAQKNPTAFYLCASSIRDSDNSPLHFGNGTRLTVT.